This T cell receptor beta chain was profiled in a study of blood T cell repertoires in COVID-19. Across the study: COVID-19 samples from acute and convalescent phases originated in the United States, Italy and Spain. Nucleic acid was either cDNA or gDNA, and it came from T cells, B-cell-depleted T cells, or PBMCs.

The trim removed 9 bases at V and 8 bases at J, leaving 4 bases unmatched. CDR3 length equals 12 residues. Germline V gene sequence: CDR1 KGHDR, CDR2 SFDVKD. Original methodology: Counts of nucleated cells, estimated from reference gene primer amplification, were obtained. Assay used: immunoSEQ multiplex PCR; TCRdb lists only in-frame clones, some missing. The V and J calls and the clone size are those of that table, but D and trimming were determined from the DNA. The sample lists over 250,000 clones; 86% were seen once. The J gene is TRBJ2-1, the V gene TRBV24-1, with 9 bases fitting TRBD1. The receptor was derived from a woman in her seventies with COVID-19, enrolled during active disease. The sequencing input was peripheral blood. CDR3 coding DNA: TGTGCCACCGGGGACAGGGTGGATGAGCAGTTCTTC. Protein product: CATGDRVDEQFF.